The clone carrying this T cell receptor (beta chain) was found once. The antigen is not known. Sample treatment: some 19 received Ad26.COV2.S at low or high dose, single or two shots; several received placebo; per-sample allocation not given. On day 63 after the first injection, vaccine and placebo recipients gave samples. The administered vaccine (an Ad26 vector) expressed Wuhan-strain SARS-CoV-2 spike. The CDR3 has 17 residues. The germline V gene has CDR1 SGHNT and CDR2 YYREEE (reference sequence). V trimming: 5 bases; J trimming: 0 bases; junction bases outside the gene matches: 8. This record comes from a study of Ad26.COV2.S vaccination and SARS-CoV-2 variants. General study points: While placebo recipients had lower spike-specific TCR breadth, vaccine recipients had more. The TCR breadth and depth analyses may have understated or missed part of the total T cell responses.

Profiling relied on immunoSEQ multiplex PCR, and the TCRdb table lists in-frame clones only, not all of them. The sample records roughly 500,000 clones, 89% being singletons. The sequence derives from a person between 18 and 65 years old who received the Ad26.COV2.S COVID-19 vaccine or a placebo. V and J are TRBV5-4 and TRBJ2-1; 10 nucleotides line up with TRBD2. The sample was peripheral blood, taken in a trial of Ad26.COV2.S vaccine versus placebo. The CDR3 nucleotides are TGTGCCAGCAGTCAGGGACTAGCGCTAAGCTCCTACAATGAGCAGTTCTTC. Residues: CASSQGLALSSYNEQFF.